This paragraph covers one TCR beta chain sequence. This entry is derived from a study of blood T cell repertoires in COVID-19. Study-wide background: The cDNA or gDNA used as material had been derived from T cells, B-cell-depleted T cells, or PBMCs.

This CDR3 region has 15 residues. Germline V lookup: CDR1 SGDLS, CDR2 YYNGEE. The germline V and J ends were trimmed by 0 bases and 0 bases, with 7 bases remaining between them. Clones were read by immunoSEQ multiplex PCR, and TCRdb kept only the in-frame ones, dropping some. The sample contains 100,000 to 150,000 clones, 65% to 90% of which appear only once. The TCR originated in a woman aged 80 or older with acute or convalescent COVID-19. V and J are TRBV9 and TRBJ1-3; D is undetermined. The sample consisted of peripheral blood. The CDR3 loop reads CASSVDGSSGNTIYF. The CDR3 DNA reads as TGTGCCAGCAGCGTAGACGGGTCCTCTGGAAACACCATATATTTT.